Listed below are T cell receptor beta chains from one sample, sequenced in a study of T cells in Graves' hyperthyroidism and ophthalmopathy. TCRdb re-called the multiplex PCR reads through MiXCR, storing one row per CDR3 protein. Here the sample spans under 700,000 distinct CDR3 sequences, over 15% being singletons. Sample: blood. These receptors were collected from a woman aged 18-35 years with Graves' hyperthyroidism. CDR3s leave out the opening cysteine and the closing phenylalanine or tryptophan.

j_gene	v_gene	CDR3aa
TRBJ1-2	TRBV5-1	ATRDRPTGDYGYT
TRBJ2-7	TRBV29-1	SVDVRGSTYEQY
TRBJ1-2	TRBV4-3	ASSQNWQGAYGYT
TRBJ1-5	TRBV4-2	ASSQGGAANQPQH
TRBJ1-2	TRBV5-6	ASSPLAVRVDGYT
TRBJ2-1	TRBV28	ASRFILPSGSIHNEQF
TRBJ1-6	TRBV7-8	ASSPQGLNSPLH
TRBJ1-1	TRBV6-2/TRBV6-3	ASGPGGGRKNTEAF
TRBJ2-1	TRBV30	AWIERPDSGSEQF
TRBJ2-3	TRBV7-9	ASSLSIRSDTQY
TRBJ2-1	TRBV14	ASSQGPRLSHNEQF
TRBJ1-1	TRBV6-2/TRBV6-3	ASSYPRGNTEAF
TRBJ2-3	TRBV29-1	SVDTFGRRTDTQY
TRBJ1-2	TRBV9	ASSVVSGSYGYT
TRBJ1-5	TRBV6-2/TRBV6-3	ASSYFWGQPQH
TRBJ1-1	TRBV7-9	ASSLSLLATEAF
TRBJ1-5	TRBV10-1	ASSEGGTNQPQH
TRBJ2-2	TRBV13	ASSQGGGTSTGELF
TRBJ2-2	TRBV6-1	ASSELGSPSGGELF
TRBJ2-5	TRBV5-1	ASSRTSEQETQY
TRBJ2-2	TRBV6-2/TRBV6-3	ASSYKWNTPNTGELF
TRBJ2-1	TRBV12-3/TRBV12-4	ASSFRIEQF
TRBJ2-7	TRBV14	ASSHHYEQY
TRBJ1-1	TRBV19	ASSISPNTEAF
TRBJ1-2	TRBV11-2	ASSLVKVGSPIYGYT
TRBJ2-2	TRBV30	AWRSGAGELF
TRBJ1-2	TRBV5-6	ASSFRRLTYGYT
TRBJ1-1	TRBV7-3	ASSKQKNTEAF
TRBJ2-1	TRBV2	ASSEDGHPLAYNEQF
TRBJ2-3	TRBV7-3	ASSLYVAGGATSTDTQY
TRBJ1-1	TRBV4-2	ASGSTGGASAF
TRBJ2-7	TRBV6-1	ASSIRGLGPEQY
TRBJ2-3	TRBV12-3/TRBV12-4	ASKRGRVTDTQY
TRBJ2-7	TRBV18	ASSPRSLDEQY
TRBJ2-2	TRBV5-1	ASSLTDRTTGELF
TRBJ2-1	TRBV18	ASSPPWAPYNEQF
TRBJ1-1	TRBV10-3	AATGGMLNTEAF
TRBJ2-1	TRBV20-1	SARTSGRYEQF
TRBJ2-2	TRBV3-1	ASSQATGGHTGELF